The 12 T cell receptor beta chains reported below all come from one sample, sequenced in a study of Graves' ophthalmopathy and Graves' hyperthyroidism. RNA served as the template for amplifying TCR beta CDR3 regions. RT-PCR with HTBI primers came first, then second-round multiplex PCR. Each CDR3 protein is one row after TCRdb ran MiXCR on the multiplex PCR reads. The data contain around 1,200,000 distinct CDR3 sequences, about 38% of them singletons. The sample comprised peripheral blood or thyroid tissue (not recorded which). These receptor sequences come from an adult man with Graves' hyperthyroidism.

In its sample, this clonotype was seen a few times. The chain uses TRBV9 and TRBJ1-5, with 9 bases lining up with TRBD1. Trimming took 3 bases from V and 2 from J; bases not matched to a gene: 3. This CDR3 comprises 15 residues. From germline, CDR1 is SGDLS and CDR2 YYNGEE. The CDR3 bases are TGTGCCAGCAGCGCCGGGGACAGGGGCAATCAGCCCCAGCATTTT. Its translation: CASSAGDRGNQPQHF. Full variable domain (rest looked up from reference TRBV9 and TRBJ1-5): DSGVTQTPKHLITATGQRVTLRCSPRSGDLSVYWYQQSLDQGLQFLIQYYNGEERAKGNILERFSAQQFPDLHSELNLSSLELGDSALYFCASSAGDRGNQPQHFGDGTRLSIL.

The gene calls are TRBV3-1 and TRBJ2-5, with D maybe TRBD2 (6 bases). Germline V gene sequence: CDR1 LGHDT, CDR2 YNNKEL (reference sequence). The CDR3 length is 15 residues. Deletions cut 1 base from V and 5 bases from J, with 14 bases between. The DNA for the CDR3 is TGTGCCAGCAGCCAAGGGGGACTCAAGGGTGAGACCCAGTACTTC. It encodes CASSQGGLKGETQYF.

At least ten counts were recorded for this clonotype. The chain uses TRBV2 and TRBJ2-2; 8 bases align to TRBD2. CDR3 size: 14 residues. J gave up 2 bases and V 7 bases, and 3 bases lay outside the gene matches. Germline CDR1 and CDR2: SNHLY and FYNNEI. The CDR3 sequence is CASKLADNTGELFF. The CDR3 nucleotides read TGTGCCAGCAAACTAGCGGATAACACCGGGGAGCTGTTTTTT.

The V call is TRBV20-1, the J call TRBJ1-4; weak D call: TRBD1 (6 bases). This CDR3 is 15 amino acids long. The ends were cut back, 0 bases at V and 7 bases at J, with 15 bases in the middle. CDR1 is DFQATT, CDR2 SNEGSKA, per germline (reference sequence). The CDR3 nucleotides are TGCAGTGCTAGAGATCGGGGGCCCGGCGGTGAAAAACTGTTTTTT. As protein: CSARDRGPGGEKLFF.

In this sample, this clonotype turned up once. Germline is not matched at one junction end, which may reflect a read error. The rearrangement uses TRBV28 and TRBJ2-7; 9 bases map to TRBD1. The CDR3 spans 17 residues. Per the germline V gene, CDR1 is MDHEN and CDR2 is SYDVKM. The DNA for the CDR3 is TGTGCCAACAGTTTACGCGGGACAGGGTCGGGGGCCTACGAGCAGTACTTC. Protein sequence: CANSLRGTGSGAYEQYF.

This clonotype was seen at least ten times. The chain recombines TRBV2 with TRBJ1-5, with D possibly matching TRBD1 (5 bases). V was clipped by 6 bases and J by 4 bases, with 19 bases between them. The CDR3 runs 16 residues. CDR1 SNHLY and CDR2 FYNNEI come from the germline V gene. The CDR3 sequence is CASRGGGLAWNQPQHF. The DNA for the CDR3 is TGTGCCAGCAGGGGGGGGGGTTTAGCGTGGAATCAGCCCCAGCATTTT.

This clonotype was seen a handful of times. This sequence may be a read error, since a much larger clone differs from it by one base. The V call is TRBV20-1, the J call TRBJ1-6; 8 nucleotides align to TRBD1. Germline V gene lookup returns CDR1 DFQATT and CDR2 SNEGSKA (reference sequence). After removal of 0 bases from V and 8 bases from J, the junction contained 6 bases not matched to a gene. The CDR3 loop spans 15 amino acids. CDR3 residues: CSARDGQGSDSPLHF. The DNA for the CDR3 is TGCAGTGCTAGAGACGGACAGGGCTCCGATTCACCCCTCCACTTT.

This clonotype came up once. Given the absence of the conserved phenylalanine or tryptophan at the CDR3 end, a read error is likely. The chain carries TRBV5-1 and TRBJ1-1; D is possibly TRBD1 (5 bases). The germline V gene has CDR1 SGHRS and CDR2 YFSETQ. V was pared by 1 base and J by 0 bases, with 28 bases between. This CDR3 has 21 amino acids. CDR3 DNA: TGCGCCAGCAGCTTGCCAAAGCCGGGACCAACCTACGGGCCAATGAACACTGAAGCTTTCCTT. Translated, it gives CASSLPKPGPTYGPMNTEAFL.

V gene TRBV29-1 combines with J gene TRBJ2-7; either TRBD1 or TRBD2 may fit D (7 bases each). V lost 7 bases and J lost 4, with 14 bases in between. This CDR3 region has 12 residues. The germline V gene encodes CDR1 SQVTM and CDR2 ANQGSEA. CDR3 protein: CSGQGGGYEQYF. In DNA, the CDR3 is TGCAGCGGCCAGGGGGGGGGATACGAGCAGTACTTC.

This chain joins TRBV15 and TRBJ2-5; tentative D call: TRBD1 (6 bases). This CDR3 has 14 residues. Germline values: CDR1 LNHNV, CDR2 YYDKDF (reference sequence). V shed 0 bases and J shed 11 bases, with 16 bases lying between them. The CDR3 DNA follows: TGTGCCACCAGCAGAGATCTGGCAGGGGCTTGGCAGTACTTC. This translates into CATSRDLAGAWQYF.

In this sample, this clonotype turned up many times. The genes are TRBV7-2 and TRBJ2-2, with D unresolved. Trimming removed 1 base at V and 4 bases at J, with 7 bases between. The CDR3 totals 14 residues. CDR1 SGHTA and CDR2 FQGNSA come from the germline V gene. The CDR3 sequence: CASSLDRSTGELFF. CDR3 nucleotide sequence: TGTGCCAGCAGCTTAGATAGAAGCACCGGGGAGCTGTTTTTT.

This clonotype was recorded many times. The rearrangement uses TRBV5-6 and TRBJ1-5, with D perhaps TRBD1 (5 bases). With 2 bases removed from V and 15 bases from J, the gap between germline ends came to 18 bases. The CDR3 is made up of 13 amino acids. Germline CDR1 is SGHDT and CDR2 is YYEEEE. The CDR3 region has the DNA TGTGCCAGCAGCTTCGGGGCGGAAGGAGGACCGCATTTT. This encodes CASSFGAEGGPHF.